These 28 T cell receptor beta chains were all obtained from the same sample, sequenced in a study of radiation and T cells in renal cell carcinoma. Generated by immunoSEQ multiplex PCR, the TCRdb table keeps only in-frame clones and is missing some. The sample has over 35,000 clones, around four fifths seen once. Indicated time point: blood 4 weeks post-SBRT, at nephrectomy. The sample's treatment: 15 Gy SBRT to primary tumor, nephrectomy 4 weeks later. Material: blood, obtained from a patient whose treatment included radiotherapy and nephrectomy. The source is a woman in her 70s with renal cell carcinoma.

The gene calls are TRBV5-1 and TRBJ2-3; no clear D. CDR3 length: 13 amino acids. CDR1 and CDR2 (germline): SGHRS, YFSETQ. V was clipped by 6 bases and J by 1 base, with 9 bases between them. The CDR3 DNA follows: TGCGCCAGCATCAGCTCTGGCACAGATACGCAGTATTTT. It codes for CASISSGTDTQYF.

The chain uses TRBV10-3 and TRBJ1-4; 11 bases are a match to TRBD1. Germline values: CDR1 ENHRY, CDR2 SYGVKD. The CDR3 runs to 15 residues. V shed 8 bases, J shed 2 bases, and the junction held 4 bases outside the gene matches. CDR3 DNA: TGTGCCATCGGGACAGGGGGTCCGACTAATGAAAAACTGTTTTTT. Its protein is CAIGTGGPTNEKLFF.

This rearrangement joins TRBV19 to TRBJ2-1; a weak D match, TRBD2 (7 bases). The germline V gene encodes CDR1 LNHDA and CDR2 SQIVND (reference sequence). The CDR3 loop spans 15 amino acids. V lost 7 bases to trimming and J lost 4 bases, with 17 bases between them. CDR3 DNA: TGTGCCAGTACCTTAGGGGGGGGACTGTACAATGAGCAGTTCTTC. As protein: CASTLGGGLYNEQFF.

The CDR3 DNA sequence: TGCAGCGTTGGGGGAGGGAGTTTCACAGATACGCAGTATTTT. Translating it yields CSVGGGSFTDTQYF. The chain combines TRBV29-1 with TRBJ2-3, with 7 nucleotides matching TRBD2. This CDR3 region has 14 residues. The germline V gene has CDR1 SQVTM and CDR2 ANQGSEA. The V segment lost 4 bases and the J segment 2 bases; nucleotides outside the gene matches: 6.

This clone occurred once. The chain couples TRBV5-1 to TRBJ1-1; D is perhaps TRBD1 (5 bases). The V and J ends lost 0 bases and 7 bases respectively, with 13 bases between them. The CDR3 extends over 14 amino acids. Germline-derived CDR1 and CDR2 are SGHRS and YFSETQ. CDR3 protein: CASSLEGRQSEAFF. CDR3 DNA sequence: TGCGCCAGCAGCTTGGAGGGGCGCCAAAGTGAAGCTTTCTTT.

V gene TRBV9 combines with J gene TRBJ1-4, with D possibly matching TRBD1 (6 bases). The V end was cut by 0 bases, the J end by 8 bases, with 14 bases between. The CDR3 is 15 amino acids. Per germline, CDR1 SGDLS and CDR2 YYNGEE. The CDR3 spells CASSVGGAGVEKLFF. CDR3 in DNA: TGTGCCAGCAGCGTAGGCGGGGCAGGGGTGGAAAAACTGTTTTTT.

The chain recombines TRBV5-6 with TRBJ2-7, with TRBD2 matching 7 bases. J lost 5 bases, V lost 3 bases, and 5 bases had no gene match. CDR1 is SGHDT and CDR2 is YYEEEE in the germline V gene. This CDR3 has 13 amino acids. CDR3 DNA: TGTGCCAGCAGCTGGGGACTACTCGACGAGCAGTACTTC. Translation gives CASSWGLLDEQYF.

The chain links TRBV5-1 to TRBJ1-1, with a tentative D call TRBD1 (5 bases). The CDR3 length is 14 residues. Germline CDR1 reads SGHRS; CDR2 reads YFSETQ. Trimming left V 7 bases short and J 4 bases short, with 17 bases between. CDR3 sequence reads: CASADTPGSTEAFF. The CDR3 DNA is TGCGCCAGCGCCGACACCCCAGGGAGCACTGAAGCTTTCTTT.

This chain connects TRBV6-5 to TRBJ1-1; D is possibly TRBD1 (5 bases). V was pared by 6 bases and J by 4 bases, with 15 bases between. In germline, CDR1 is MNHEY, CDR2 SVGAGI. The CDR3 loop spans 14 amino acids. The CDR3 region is CASRPTGGRTEAFF. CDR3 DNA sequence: TGTGCCAGCAGGCCCACGGGGGGACGCACTGAAGCTTTCTTT.

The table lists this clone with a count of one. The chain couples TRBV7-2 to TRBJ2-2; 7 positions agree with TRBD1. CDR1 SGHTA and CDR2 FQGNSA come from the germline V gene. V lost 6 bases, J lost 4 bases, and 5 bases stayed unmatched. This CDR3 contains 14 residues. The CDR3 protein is CASRTGQPTGELFF. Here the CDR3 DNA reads TGTGCCAGCAGGACGGGACAGCCCACCGGGGAGCTGTTTTTT.

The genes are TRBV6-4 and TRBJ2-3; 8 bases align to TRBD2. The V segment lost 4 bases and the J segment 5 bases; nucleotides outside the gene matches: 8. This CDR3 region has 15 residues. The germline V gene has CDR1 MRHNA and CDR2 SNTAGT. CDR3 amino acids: CASSVSGSSIDTQYF. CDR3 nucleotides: TGTGCCAGCAGTGTCAGCGGGAGCTCCATAGATACGCAGTATTTT.

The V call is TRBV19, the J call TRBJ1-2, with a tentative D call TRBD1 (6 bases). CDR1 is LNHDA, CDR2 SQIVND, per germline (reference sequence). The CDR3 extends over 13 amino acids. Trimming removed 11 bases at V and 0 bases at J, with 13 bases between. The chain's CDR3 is CALRGGPNYGYTF. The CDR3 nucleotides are TGTGCCCTCCGAGGGGGGCCTAACTATGGCTACACCTTC.

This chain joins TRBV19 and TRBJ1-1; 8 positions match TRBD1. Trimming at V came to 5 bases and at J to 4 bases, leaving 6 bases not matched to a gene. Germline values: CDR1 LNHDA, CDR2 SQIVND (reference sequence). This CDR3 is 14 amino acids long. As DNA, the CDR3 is TGTGCCAGTAGTGTGGCACAGGGGGGCACTGAAGCTTTCTTT. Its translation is CASSVAQGGTEAFF.

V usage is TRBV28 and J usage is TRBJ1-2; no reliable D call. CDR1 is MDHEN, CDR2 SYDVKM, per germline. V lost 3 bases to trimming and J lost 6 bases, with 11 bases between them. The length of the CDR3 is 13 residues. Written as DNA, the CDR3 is TGTGCCAGCAGTTTTTTGGAATCCGATGGCTACACCTTC. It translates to CASSFLESDGYTF.

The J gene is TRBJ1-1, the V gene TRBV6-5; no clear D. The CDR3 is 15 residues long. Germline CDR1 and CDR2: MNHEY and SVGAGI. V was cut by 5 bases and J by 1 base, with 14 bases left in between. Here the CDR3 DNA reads TGTGCCAGCAGTACGGGGATTCGGGAGAACACTGAAGCTTTCTTT. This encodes CASSTGIRENTEAFF.

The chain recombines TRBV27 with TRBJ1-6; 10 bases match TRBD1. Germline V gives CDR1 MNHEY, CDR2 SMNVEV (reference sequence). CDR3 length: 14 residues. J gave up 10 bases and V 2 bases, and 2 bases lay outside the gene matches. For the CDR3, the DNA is TGTGCCAGCAGTTTAGGGACAGGGGCCTCACCCCTCCACTTT. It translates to CASSLGTGASPLHF.

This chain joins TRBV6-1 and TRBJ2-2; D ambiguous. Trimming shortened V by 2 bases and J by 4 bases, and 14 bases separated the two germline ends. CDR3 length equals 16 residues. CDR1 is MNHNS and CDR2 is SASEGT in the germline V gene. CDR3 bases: TGTGCCAGCAGTGAACCATCAAGCCCGTCCACCGGGGAGCTGTTTTTT. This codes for CASSEPSSPSTGELFF.

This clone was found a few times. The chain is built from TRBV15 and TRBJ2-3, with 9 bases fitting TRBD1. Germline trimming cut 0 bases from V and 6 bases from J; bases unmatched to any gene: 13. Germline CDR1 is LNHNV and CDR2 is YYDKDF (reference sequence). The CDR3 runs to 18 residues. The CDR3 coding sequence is TGTGCCACCAGCAGAGATGTGGCTGGGACAGGGTTGGGGGATACGCAGTATTTT. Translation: CATSRDVAGTGLGDTQYF.

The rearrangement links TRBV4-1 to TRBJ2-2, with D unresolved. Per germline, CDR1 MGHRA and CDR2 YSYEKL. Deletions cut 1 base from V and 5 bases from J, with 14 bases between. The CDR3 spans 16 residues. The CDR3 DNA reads TGCGCCAGCAGCCAAGCAGCGCTCCCCCAAACCGGGGAGCTGTTTTTT. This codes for CASSQAALPQTGELFF.

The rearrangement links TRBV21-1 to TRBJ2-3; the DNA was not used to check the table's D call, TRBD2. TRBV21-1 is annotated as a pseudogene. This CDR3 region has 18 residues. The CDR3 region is CASSKPGELAGPTDTQYF. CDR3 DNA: TGTGCCAGCAGCAAACCAGGGGAACTAGCGGGGCCCACAGATACGCAGTATTTT.

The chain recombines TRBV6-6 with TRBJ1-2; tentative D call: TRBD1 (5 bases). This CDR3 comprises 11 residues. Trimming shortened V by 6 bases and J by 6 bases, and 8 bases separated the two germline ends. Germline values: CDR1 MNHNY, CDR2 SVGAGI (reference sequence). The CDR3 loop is CASRGGHGYTF. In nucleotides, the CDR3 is TGTGCCAGCAGGGGGGGACATGGCTACACCTTC.

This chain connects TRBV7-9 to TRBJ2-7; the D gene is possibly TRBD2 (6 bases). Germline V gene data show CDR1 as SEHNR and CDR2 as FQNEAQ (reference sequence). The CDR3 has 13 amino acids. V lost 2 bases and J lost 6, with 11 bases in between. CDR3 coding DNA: TGTGCCAGCAGCTTAAGGGAGGTTTCCGAGCAGTACTTC. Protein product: CASSLREVSEQYF.

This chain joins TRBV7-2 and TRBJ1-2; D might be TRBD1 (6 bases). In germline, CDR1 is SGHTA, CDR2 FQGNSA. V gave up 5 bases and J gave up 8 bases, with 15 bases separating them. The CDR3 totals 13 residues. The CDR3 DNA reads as TGTGCCAGCAGCCCCGAGGGGGTCGGCGGCTACACCTTC. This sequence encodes CASSPEGVGGYTF.

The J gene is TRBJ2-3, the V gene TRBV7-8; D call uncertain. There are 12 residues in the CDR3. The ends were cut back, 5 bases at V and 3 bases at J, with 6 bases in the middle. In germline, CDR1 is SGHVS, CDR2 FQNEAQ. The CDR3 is CASSTPTDTQYF. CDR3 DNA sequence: TGTGCCAGCAGCACACCGACAGATACGCAGTATTTT.

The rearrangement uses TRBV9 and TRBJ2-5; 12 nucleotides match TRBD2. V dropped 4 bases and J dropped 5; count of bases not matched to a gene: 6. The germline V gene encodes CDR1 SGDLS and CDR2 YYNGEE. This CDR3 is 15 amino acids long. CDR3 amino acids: CASSMTSGGGETQYF. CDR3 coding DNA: TGTGCCAGCAGCATGACTAGCGGGGGTGGGGAGACCCAGTACTTC.

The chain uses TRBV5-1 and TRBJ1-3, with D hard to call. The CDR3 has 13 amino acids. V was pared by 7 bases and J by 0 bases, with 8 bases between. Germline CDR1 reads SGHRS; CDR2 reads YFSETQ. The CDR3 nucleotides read TGCGCCAGCGGTCCAGTCTCTGGAAACACCATATATTTT. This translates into CASGPVSGNTIYF.

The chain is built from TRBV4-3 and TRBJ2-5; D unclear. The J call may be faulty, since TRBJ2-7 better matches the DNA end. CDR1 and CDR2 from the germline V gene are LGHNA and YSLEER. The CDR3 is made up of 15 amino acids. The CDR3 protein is CASSQDAYFSYEQYF. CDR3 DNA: TGCGCCAGCAGCCAAGATGCATATTTCTCCTACGAGCAGTACTTC.

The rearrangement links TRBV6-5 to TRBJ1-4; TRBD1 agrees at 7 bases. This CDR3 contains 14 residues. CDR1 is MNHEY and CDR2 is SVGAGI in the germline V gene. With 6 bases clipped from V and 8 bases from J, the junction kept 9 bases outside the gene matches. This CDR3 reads CASRPTYRGEKLFF. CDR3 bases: TGTGCCAGCAGACCTACGTACAGGGGAGAAAAACTGTTTTTT.